This entry is about one T cell receptor beta chain. Its recognized antigen is unknown. Base qualities are not at hand, and no much larger clone is one base apart. This sample is drawn from a study of T-cell memory formation after mild COVID-19 (dated by TCRdb to about 2021). In terms of the full investigation: TCR sequence clusters from the two donors were found to be largely donor specific. In a couple of donors, T-cell clones that expanded and contracted after mild COVID-19 were followed by sequencing TCRalpha and TCRbeta repertoires longitudinally. The cohort comprised two young, previously healthy adult volunteers, one female and one male. What the study reported, not specific to this receptor: Only a couple of mild cases were covered by the study, and larger cohorts that include severe cases with pre-infection samples were considered necessary. The second-wave clones that peaked on day 37 were not confirmed to be SARS-CoV-2 specific. Clones that contracted from day 15 to 85 showed balanced CD4/CD8 phenotypes, whereas a second wave of clones that expanded from day 15 to 37 leaned towards CD4+. Contracting CD4+ clones were located mainly in the CM and EM memory subsets, whereas CD8+ clones were found to be enriched in EMRA. Some responding clones were detected in pre-infection memory, suggesting pre-existing cross-reactive memory T cells joined the SARS-CoV-2 response.

V gives up 6 bases and J gives up 0 bases, and the segment between their germline ends measures 15 bases. For CDR1 and CDR2, the germline V gene (reference sequence) lists MNHNY and SVGAGI. Including cysteine and phenylalanine, the CDR3 has 16 amino acids. Only CDR3 DNA remains: 48 bases, in frame from the first base. This sample was sequenced with an Illumina NovaSeq 6000. cDNA libraries for TCRalpha and TCRbeta were prepared by 5'RACE using constant-segment primers, with sample barcodes and unique molecular identifiers added. RNA was extracted from every sample with Trizol reagent. The libraries were amplified in two PCR steps, and the second step added a second sample barcode and Illumina TruSeq adapters. Libraries were sequenced on an Illumina NovaSeq with 2 x 150 bp paired-end reads. The source study handled its data this way. The reads were demultiplexed and collapsed into UMI-guided consensus sequences using migec v1.2.7. With mixcr v2.1.11, UMI consensuses were aligned to TRA and TRB V and J templates and assembled into clonotypes. A clonotype was counted as expanded or contracted only if both edgeR and NoisET called the change significant, with noise models trained on biological replicates. For edgeR calls, the cutoffs were a false discovery rate-adjusted p below 0.01 and a log2 fold-change threshold of 1. As an exploratory analysis of dynamics, max-normalized trajectories of the 1000 most abundant clonotypes were examined with PCA combined with hierarchical clustering. Separately sequenced CD4+ and CD8+ repertoires were used to assign a CD4 or CD8 phenotype to each responding clone. In TCRdb, the public reads were trimmed at Q25 with fastp and aligned with MiXCR, with productive beta chains retained. Rows are unified per CDR3 protein, each entry keeping the most common DNA and genes. It is TCRdb's table, rather than the study itself, that gives the V and J calls and clone size. The sample records about 340,000 distinct CDR3 sequences, approximately 15% of which are singletons. Together, the top ten hold about 22% of the sample.

Ficoll-Paque density gradient centrifugation was used to isolate PBMCs. The sample consisted of PBMCs or a T cell subset sorted from them (not recorded which). This clonotype was sampled from a man between 18 and 29 years old who had mild COVID-19 (a few samples of this study predate the infection). The sample titles of this study are shuffled in the database, so cell type and time point are left out; the donor was told from shared clones. The V and J genes are TRBV6-6 and TRBJ2-1, with TRBD2 perhaps the D gene, on 6 matching bases. The sequence in DNA is TGTGCCAGCAGCCCCAAGGGGACTCTCTCCTACAATGAGCAGTTCTTC. This gives the protein CASSPKGTLSYNEQFF.